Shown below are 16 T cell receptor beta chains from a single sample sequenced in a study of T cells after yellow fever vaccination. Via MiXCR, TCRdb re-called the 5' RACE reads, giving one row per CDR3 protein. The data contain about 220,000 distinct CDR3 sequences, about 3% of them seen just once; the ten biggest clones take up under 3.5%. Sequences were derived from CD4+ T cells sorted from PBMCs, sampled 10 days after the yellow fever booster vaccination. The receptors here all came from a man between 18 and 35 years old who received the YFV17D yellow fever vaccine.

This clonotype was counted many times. The CDR3 DNA reads as TGTGCCAGCAGTACGACAGGGGGCGGGGAGACCCAGTACTTC. It specifies CASSTTGGGETQYF. This rearrangement joins TRBV12-3 or TRBV12-4 to TRBJ2-5; 10 nucleotides agree with TRBD1. The CDR3 has 14 residues. The junction had 5 bases not matched to a gene; V was cut back by 5 bases and J by 5 bases.

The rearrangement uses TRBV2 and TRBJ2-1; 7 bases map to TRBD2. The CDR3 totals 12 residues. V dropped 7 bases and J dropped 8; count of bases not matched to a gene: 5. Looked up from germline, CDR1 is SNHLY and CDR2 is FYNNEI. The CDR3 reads CASTRGGDEQFF. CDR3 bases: TGTGCCAGCACCCGTGGGGGGGATGAGCAGTTCTTC.

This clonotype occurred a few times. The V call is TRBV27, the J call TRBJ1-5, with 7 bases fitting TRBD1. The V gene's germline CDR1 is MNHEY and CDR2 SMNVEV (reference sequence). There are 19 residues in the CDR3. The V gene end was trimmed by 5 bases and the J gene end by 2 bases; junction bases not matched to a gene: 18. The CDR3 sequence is CASSTGTDWGIGRNQPQHF. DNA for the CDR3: TGTGCCAGCAGTACAGGGACAGATTGGGGTATAGGTCGCAATCAGCCCCAGCATTTT.

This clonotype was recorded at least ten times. CDR3 loop: CASSKLIYRANQPQHF. The CDR3 bases are TGTGCCAGCAGCAAACTTATTTACAGGGCTAATCAGCCCCAGCATTTT. J is TRBJ1-5 and V is TRBV28; D might be TRBD1 (6 bases). Germline CDR1 and CDR2: MDHEN and SYDVKM. The V and J ends lost 6 bases and 4 bases respectively, with 19 bases between them. The CDR3 loop spans 16 amino acids.

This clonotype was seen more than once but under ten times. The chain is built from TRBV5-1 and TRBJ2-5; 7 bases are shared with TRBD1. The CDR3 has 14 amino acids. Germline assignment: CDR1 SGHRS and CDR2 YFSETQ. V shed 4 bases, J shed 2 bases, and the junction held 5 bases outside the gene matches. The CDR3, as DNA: TGCGCCAGCAGCGGCGGACAGGTTCAAGAGACCCAGTACTTC. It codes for CASSGGQVQETQYF.

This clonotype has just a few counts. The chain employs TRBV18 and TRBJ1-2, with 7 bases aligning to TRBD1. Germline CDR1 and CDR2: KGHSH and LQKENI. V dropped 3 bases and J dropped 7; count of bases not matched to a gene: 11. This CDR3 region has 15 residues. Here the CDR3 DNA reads TGTGCCAGCTCACCGACCGGGACAGCGGCCGGTGGCTACACCTTC. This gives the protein CASSPTGTAAGGYTF. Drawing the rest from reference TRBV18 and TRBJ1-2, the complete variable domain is NAGVMQNPRHLVRRRGQEARLRCSPMKGHSHVYWYRQLPEEGLKFMVYLQKENIIDESGMPKERFSAEFPKEGPSILRIQQVVRGDSAAYFCASSPTGTAAGGYTFGSGTRLTVV.

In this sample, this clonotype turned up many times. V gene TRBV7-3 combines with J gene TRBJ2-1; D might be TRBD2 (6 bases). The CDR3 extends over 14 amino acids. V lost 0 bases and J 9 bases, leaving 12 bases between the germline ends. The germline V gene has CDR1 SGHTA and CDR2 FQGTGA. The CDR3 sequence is CASSLTFAGTEQFF. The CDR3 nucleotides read TGTGCCAGCAGCTTAACGTTTGCGGGGACTGAGCAGTTCTTC. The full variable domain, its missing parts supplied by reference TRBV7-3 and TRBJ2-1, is GAGVSQTPSNKVTEKGKYVELRCDPISGHTALYWYRQSLGQGPEFLIYFQGTGAADDSGLPNDRFFAVRPEGSVSTLKIQRTERGDSAVYLCASSLTFAGTEQFFGPGTRLTVL.

The CDR3 here is CASSFTGGLPNAGKNIQYF. The DNA of the CDR3 is TGTGCCAGCAGCTTTACGGGGGGGCTCCCTAACGCGGGCAAAAACATTCAGTACTTC. The chain joins TRBV5-6 to TRBJ2-4, with 8 bases aligning to TRBD2. Germline CDR1 is SGHDT and CDR2 is YYEEEE. J lost 3 bases, V lost 2 bases, and 16 bases had no gene match. The CDR3 sequence is 19 residues long.

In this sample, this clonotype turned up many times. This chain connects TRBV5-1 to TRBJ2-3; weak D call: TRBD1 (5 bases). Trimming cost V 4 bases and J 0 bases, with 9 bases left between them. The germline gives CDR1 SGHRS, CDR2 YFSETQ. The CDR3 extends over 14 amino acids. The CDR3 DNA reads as TGCGCCAGCAGCGTGGGGCCTAGCACAGATACGCAGTATTTT. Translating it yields CASSVGPSTDTQYF.

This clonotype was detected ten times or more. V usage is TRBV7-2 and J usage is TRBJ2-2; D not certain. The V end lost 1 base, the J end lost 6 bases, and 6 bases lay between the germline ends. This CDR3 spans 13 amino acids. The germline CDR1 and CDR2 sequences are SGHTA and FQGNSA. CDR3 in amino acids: CASSLVGAGELFF. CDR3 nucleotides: TGTGCCAGCAGCTTAGTTGGGGCCGGGGAGCTGTTTTTT.

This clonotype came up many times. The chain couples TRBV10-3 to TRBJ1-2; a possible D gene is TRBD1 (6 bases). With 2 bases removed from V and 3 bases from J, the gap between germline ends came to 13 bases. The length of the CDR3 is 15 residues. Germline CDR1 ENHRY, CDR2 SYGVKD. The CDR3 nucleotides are TGTGCCATCAGTGAGGGGGACATGTATTACTATGGCTACACCTTC. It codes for CAISEGDMYYYGYTF.

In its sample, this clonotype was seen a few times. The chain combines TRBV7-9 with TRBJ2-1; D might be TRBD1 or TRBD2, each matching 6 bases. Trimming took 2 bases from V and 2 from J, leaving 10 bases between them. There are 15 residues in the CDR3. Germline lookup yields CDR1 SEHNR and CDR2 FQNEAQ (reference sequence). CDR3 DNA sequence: TGTGCCAGCAGCTTACCGGGGGCCGCCTACAATGAGCAGTTCTTC. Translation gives CASSLPGAAYNEQFF.

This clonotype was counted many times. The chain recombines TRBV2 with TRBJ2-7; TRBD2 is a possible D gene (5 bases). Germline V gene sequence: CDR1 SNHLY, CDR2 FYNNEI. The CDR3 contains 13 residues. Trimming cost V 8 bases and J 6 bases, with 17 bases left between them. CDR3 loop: CASSIQLDLEQYV. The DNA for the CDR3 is TGTGCCAGCTCGATTCAACTAGATCTCGAGCAGTACGTC.

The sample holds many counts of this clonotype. CDR3 amino acids: CASSQDASWRELFF. The CDR3, as DNA: TGTGCCAGCAGCCAGGACGCAAGTTGGAGAGAGCTGTTTTTT. V is TRBV7-2 and J is TRBJ2-2; D is uncertain. From germline, CDR1 is SGHTA and CDR2 FQGNSA. Trimming took off 5 bases at V and 11 bases at J, with 18 bases between the two ends. CDR3 length: 14 amino acids.

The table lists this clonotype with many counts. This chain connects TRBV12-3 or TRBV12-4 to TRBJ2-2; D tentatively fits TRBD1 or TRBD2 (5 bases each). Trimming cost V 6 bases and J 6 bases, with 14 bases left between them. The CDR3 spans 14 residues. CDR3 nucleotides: TGTGCCAGCAGCCTGGGACGGCGAGCCGGGGAGCTGTTTTTT. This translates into CASSLGRRAGELFF.

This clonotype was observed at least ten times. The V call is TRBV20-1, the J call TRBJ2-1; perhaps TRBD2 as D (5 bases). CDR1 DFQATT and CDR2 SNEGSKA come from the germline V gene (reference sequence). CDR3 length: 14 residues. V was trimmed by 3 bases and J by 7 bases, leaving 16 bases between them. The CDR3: CSARGLSGENEQFF. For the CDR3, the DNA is TGCAGTGCTAGGGGGTTGAGTGGGGAGAATGAGCAGTTCTTC.